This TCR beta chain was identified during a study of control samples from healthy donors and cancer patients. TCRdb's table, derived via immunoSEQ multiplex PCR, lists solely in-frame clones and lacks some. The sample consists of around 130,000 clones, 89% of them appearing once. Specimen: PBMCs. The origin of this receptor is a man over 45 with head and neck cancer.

The CDR3 loop reads CSVGQGGRAFF. DNA for the CDR3: TGCAGCGTCGGACAGGGAGGACGGGCTTTCTTT. The chain links TRBV29-1 to TRBJ1-1, with TRBD1 identical over 8 bases. J gave up 11 bases and V 6 bases, and 8 bases lay outside the gene matches. Germline values: CDR1 SQVTM, CDR2 ANQGSEA. The length of the CDR3 is 11 residues.